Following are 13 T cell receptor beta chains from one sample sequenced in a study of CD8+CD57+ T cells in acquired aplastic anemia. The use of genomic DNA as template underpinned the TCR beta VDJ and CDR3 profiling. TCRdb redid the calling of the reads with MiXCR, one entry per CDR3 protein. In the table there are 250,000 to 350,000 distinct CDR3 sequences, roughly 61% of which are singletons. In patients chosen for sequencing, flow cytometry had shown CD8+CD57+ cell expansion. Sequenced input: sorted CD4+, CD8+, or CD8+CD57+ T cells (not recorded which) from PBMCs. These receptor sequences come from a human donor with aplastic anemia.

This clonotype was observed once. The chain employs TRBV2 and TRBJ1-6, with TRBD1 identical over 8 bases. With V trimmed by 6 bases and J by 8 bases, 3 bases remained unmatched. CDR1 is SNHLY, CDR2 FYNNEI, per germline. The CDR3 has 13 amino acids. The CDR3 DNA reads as TGTGCCAGCAGGGGGACAGGAGATTCACCCCTCCACTTT. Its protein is CASRGTGDSPLHF.

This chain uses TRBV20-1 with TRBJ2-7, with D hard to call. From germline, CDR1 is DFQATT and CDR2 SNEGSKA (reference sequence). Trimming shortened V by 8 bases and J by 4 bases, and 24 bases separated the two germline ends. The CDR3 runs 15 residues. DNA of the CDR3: TGCAGTACCCCCCGAGAGGCCAGACGTAATTACGAGCAGTACTTC. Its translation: CSTPREARRNYEQYF.

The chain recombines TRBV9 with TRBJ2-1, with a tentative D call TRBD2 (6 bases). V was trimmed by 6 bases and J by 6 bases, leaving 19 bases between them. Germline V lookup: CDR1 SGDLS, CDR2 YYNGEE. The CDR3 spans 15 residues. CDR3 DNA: TGTGCCAGCACCTTGATGGGGACTGCCTCCAATGAGCAGTTCTTC. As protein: CASTLMGTASNEQFF.

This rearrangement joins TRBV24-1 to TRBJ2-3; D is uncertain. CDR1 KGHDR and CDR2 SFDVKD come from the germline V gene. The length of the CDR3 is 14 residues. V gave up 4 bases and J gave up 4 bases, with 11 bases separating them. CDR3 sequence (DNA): TGTGCCACCAGTGAAATCGGCAGACCAGATACGCAGTATTTT. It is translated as CATSEIGRPDTQYF.

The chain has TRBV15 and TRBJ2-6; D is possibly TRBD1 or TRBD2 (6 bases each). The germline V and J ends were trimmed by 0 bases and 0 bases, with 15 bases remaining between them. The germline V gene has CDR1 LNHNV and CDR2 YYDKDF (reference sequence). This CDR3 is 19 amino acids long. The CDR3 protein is CATSRDGGGIHSGANVLTF. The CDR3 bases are TGTGCCACCAGCAGAGATGGGGGCGGGATACACTCTGGGGCCAACGTCCTGACTTTC.

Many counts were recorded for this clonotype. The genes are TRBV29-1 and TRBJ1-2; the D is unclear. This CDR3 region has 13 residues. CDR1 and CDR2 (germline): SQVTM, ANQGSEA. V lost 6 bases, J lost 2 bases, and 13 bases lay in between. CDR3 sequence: CSVQQTTNYGYTF. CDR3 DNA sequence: TGCAGCGTCCAACAGACAACGAACTATGGCTACACCTTC.

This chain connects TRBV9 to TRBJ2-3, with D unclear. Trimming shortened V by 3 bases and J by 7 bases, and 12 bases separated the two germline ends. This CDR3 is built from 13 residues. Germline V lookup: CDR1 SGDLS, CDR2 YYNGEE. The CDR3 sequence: CASSDPSINTQYF. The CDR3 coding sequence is TGTGCCAGCAGCGACCCCAGTATAAATACGCAGTATTTT. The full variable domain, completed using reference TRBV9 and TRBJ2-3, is DSGVTQTPKHLITATGQRVTLRCSPRSGDLSVYWYQQSLDQGLQFLIQYYNGEERAKGNILERFSAQQFPDLHSELNLSSLELGDSALYFCASSDPSINTQYFGPGTRLTVL.

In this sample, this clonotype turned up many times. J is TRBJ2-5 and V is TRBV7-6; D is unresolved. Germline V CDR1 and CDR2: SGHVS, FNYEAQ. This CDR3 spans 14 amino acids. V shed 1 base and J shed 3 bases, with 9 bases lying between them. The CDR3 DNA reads TGTGCCAGCAGCTTAGTGGGCCTAGAAGAGACCCAGTACTTC. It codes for CASSLVGLEETQYF.

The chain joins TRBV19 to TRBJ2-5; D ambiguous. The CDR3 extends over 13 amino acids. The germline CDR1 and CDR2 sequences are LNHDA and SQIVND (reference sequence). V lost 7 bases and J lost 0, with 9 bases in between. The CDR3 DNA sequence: TGTGCCAGTATGAACCCGTACCAAGAGACCCAGTACTTC. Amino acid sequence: CASMNPYQETQYF.

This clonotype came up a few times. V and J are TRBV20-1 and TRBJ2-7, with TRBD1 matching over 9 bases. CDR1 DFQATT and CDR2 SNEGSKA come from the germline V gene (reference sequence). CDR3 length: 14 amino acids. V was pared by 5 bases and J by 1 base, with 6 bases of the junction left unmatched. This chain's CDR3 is CSAPLTGGSYEQYF. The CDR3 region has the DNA TGCAGTGCTCCCCTGACAGGGGGGTCCTACGAGCAGTACTTC.

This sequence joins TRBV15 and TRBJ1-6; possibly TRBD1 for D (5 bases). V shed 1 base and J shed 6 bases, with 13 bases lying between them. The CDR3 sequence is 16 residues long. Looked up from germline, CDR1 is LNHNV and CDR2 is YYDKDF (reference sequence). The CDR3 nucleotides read TGTGCCACCAGCAGAGGGGCGGGACCTATTAATTCACCCCTCCACTTT. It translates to CATSRGAGPINSPLHF.

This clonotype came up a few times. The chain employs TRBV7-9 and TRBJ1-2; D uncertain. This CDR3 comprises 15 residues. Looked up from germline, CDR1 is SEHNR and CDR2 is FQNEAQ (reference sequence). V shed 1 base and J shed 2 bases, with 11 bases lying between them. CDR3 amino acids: CASSLGAGANYGYTF. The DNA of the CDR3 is TGTGCCAGCAGCTTAGGGGCAGGAGCAAACTATGGCTACACCTTC.

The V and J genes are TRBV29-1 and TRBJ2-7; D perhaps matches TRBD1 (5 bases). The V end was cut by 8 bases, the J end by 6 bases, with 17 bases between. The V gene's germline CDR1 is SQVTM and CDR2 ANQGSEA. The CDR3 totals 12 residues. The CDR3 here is CSLGLGAAEQYF. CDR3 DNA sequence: TGCAGCTTAGGCCTAGGGGCGGCCGAGCAGTACTTC.